This is a list of T cell receptor beta chains from one sample in a study of T cells in Graves' hyperthyroidism and ophthalmopathy. TCRdb reanalysed the multiplex PCR reads using MiXCR and keeps one entry per CDR3 protein. The table lists 690,000 or so distinct CDR3 sequences, 18% of them singletons. Sample: blood. The receptors derive from a woman between 50 and 59 years old with Graves' hyperthyroidism that later progressed to Graves' ophthalmopathy. Both conserved end residues are part of each CDR3. D genes are given only for firm matches. Only part of the rows carry a size: once, few, many, or a class if the clone is expanded.

V gene: TRBV6-2/TRBV6-3; J gene: TRBJ1-5; D gene: .; clone size: .; CDR3 DNA: TGTGCCAGCTCGCTTATAACAGGGTCCGGGCAGCCCCAGCATTTT; CDR3 protein: CASSLITGSGQPQHF
V gene: TRBV7-8; J gene: TRBJ1-5; D gene: TRBD1; clone size: .; CDR3 DNA: TGTGCCAGCAGCCCAGGGGGGGGGTTAAGCAATCAGCCCCAGCATTTT; CDR3 protein: CASSPGGGLSNQPQHF
V gene: TRBV10-3; J gene: TRBJ2-1; D gene: .; clone size: many; CDR3 DNA: TGTGCCATCAGTGATACAAATTCGATGTACAATGAGCAGTTCTTC; CDR3 protein: CAISDTNSMYNEQFF
V gene: TRBV20-1; J gene: TRBJ2-3; D gene: TRBD2; clone size: few; CDR3 DNA: TGCAGTGCCATACCGGGACTAGGGTACACAGATACGCAGTATTTT; CDR3 protein: CSAIPGLGYTDTQYF
V gene: TRBV18; J gene: TRBJ2-3; D gene: .; clone size: .; CDR3 DNA: TGTGCCAGCTCACCCCTCCGTCGGAGGGATAAACCCACAGATACGCAGTATTTT; CDR3 protein: CASSPLRRRDKPTDTQYF
V gene: TRBV27; J gene: TRBJ1-6; D gene: .; clone size: many; CDR3 DNA: TGTGCCACTCGGACGGGGTATAATTCACCCCTCCACTTT; CDR3 protein: CATRTGYNSPLHF
V gene: TRBV30; J gene: TRBJ1-5; D gene: .; clone size: many; CDR3 DNA: TGTGCCTGGTCCCGGGCGGAGAGCAATCAGCCCCAGCATTTT; CDR3 protein: CAWSRAESNQPQHF
V gene: TRBV7-9; J gene: TRBJ2-5; D gene: .; clone size: .; CDR3 DNA: TGTGCCAGCAGCCCAGGGCCAGCTTCGGAGACCCAGTACTTC; CDR3 protein: CASSPGPASETQYF
V gene: TRBV12-3/TRBV12-4; J gene: TRBJ2-3; D gene: .; clone size: few; CDR3 DNA: TGTGCCAGCAGTTTCACAGGGACTAGCACAGATACGCAGTATTTT; CDR3 protein: CASSFTGTSTDTQYF
V gene: TRBV6-1; J gene: TRBJ1-2; D gene: TRBD1; clone size: few; CDR3 DNA: TGTGCCAGCAGGAAACAGGGGGCTAACTATGGCTACACCTTC; CDR3 protein: CASRKQGANYGYTF
V gene: TRBV9; J gene: TRBJ1-2; D gene: .; clone size: few; CDR3 DNA: TGTGCCAGCATCGGACCGGGCTCTTATGGCTACACCTTC; CDR3 protein: CASIGPGSYGYTF
V gene: TRBV6-6; J gene: TRBJ1-2; D gene: .; clone size: .; CDR3 DNA: TGTGCCAGCAGTTACGGCCGGGGGATCGGTGGCTACACCTTC; CDR3 protein: CASSYGRGIGGYTF
V gene: TRBV5-4; J gene: TRBJ1-3; D gene: .; clone size: few; CDR3 DNA: TGTGCCAGCAGCTTGGGACCCTCTGGAAACACCATATATTTT; CDR3 protein: CASSLGPSGNTIYF
V gene: TRBV6-1; J gene: TRBJ1-2; D gene: .; clone size: .; CDR3 DNA: TGTGCCAGCAGTGCATTGGCAGGTGATCGGGGCTACACCTTC; CDR3 protein: CASSALAGDRGYTF
V gene: TRBV9; J gene: TRBJ2-1; D gene: TRBD2; clone size: few; CDR3 DNA: TGTGCCAGCAGCGTACGGACTAGTGGGTCCTACAATGAGCAGTTCTTC; CDR3 protein: CASSVRTSGSYNEQFF